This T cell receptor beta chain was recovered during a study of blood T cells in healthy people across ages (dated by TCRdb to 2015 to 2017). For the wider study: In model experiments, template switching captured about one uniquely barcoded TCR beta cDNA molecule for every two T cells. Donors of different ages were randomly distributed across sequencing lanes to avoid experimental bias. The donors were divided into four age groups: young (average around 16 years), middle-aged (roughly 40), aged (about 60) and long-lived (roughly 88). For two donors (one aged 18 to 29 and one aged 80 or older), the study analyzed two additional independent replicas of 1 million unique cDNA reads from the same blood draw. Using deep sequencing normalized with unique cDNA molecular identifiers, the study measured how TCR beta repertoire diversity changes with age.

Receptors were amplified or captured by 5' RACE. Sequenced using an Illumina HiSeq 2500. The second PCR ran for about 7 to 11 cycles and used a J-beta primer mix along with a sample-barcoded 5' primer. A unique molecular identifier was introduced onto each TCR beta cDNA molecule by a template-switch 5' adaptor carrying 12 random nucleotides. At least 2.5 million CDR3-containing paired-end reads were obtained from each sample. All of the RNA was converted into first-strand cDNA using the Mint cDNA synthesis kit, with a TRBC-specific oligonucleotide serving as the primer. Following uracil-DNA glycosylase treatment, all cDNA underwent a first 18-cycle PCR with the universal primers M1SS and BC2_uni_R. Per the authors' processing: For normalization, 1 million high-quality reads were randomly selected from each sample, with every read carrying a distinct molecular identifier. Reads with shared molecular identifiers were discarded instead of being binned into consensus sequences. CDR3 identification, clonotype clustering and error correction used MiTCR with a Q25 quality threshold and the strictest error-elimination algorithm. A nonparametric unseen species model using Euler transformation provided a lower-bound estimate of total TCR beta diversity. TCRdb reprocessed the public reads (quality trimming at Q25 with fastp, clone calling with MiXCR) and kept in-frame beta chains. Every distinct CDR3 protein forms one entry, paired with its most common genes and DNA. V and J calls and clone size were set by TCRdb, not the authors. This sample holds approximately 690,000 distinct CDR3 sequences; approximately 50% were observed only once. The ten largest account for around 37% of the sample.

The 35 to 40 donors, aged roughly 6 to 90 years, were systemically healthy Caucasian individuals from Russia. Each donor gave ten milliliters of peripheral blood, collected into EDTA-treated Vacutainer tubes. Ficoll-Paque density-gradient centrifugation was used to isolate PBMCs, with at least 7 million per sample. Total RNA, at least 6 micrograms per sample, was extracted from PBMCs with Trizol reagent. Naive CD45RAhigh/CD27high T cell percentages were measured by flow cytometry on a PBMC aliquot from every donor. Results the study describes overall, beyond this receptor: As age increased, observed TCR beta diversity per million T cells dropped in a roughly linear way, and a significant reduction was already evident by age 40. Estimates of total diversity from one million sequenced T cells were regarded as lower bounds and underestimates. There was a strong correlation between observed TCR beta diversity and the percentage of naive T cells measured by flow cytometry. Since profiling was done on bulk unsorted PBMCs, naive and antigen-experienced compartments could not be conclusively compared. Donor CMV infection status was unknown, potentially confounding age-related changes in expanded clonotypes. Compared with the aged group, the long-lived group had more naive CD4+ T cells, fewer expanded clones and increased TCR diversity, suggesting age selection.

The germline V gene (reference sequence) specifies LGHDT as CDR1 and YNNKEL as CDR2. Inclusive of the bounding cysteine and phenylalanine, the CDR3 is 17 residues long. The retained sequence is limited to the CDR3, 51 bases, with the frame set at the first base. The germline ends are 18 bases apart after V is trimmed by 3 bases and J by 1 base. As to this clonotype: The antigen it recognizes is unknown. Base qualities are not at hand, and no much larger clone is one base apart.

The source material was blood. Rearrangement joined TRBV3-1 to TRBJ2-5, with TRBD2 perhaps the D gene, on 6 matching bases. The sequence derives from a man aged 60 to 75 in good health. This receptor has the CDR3 CASSHFGLADSQETQYF. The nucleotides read TGTGCCAGCAGCCACTTCGGGTTAGCGGATAGCCAAGAGACCCAGTACTTC.